The rows below give T cell receptor beta chains drawn from one sample of a study of regulatory T cells in long-lasting Graves disease. Using its own MiXCR run on the multiplex PCR reads, TCRdb lists one record per CDR3 protein. The repertoire holds approximately 500,000 distinct CDR3 sequences, with about 22% as singletons. The sample in question was peripheral blood mononuclear cells (PBMCs), obtained when the disease was refractory, from a patient treated with antithyroid drugs. The origin of the receptors is a female donor with Graves disease. CDR3s include the opening cysteine and the closing phenylalanine or tryptophan. A D gene is named only where the DNA matches it firmly. Clone size is given for some rows only: seen once, a few or many times, or a class if the clone is expanded.

TRBV24-1,TRBJ2-1,-,-,CATSEQLNEQFF,TGTGCCACCAGTGAACAGTTGAATGAGCAGTTCTTC
TRBV28,TRBJ2-1,-,-,CASSFRHSEQFF,TGTGCCAGCAGTTTTCGGCATAGTGAGCAGTTCTTC
TRBV12-3/TRBV12-4,TRBJ1-4,many,-,CASSLFQSEKLFF,TGTGCCAGCAGTTTGTTTCAGAGTGAAAAACTGTTTTTT
TRBV9,TRBJ2-5,many,TRBD1,CASSLRTGGVETQYF,TGTGCCAGCAGCCTACGCACAGGGGGCGTCGAGACCCAGTACTTC
TRBV28,TRBJ2-3,many,-,CASRQSPIVDTQYF,TGTGCCAGCAGACAATCCCCTATTGTGGATACGCAGTATTTT
TRBV6-5,TRBJ2-5,many,-,CASSYSIRFQETQYF,TGTGCCAGCAGTTACTCGATACGCTTTCAAGAGACCCAGTACTTC
TRBV7-9,TRBJ1-2,-,TRBD1,CASSLEGDRGNYYGYTF,TGTGCCAGCAGCTTAGAAGGAGACAGGGGGAATTACTATGGCTACACCTTC
TRBV12-3/TRBV12-4,TRBJ1-6,many,-,CASSFHNSPLHF,TGTGCCAGCAGTTTTCATAATTCACCCCTCCACTTT
TRBV11-2,TRBJ2-1,-,TRBD1,CASSTDRANEQFF,TGTGCCAGCAGCACCGACAGGGCTAATGAGCAGTTCTTC
TRBV7-2,TRBJ2-2,-,TRBD2,CASSPPGLAGVTGELFF,TGTGCCAGCAGCCCGCCAGGGCTAGCGGGAGTTACCGGGGAGCTGTTTTTT
TRBV5-6,TRBJ2-7,-,-,CASSVRGEQYF,TGTGCCAGCAGCGTGAGAGGCGAGCAGTACTTC
TRBV13,TRBJ2-5,many,-,CASSHGREAQYF,TGTGCCAGCAGCCATGGAAGGGAAGCCCAGTACTTC
TRBV11-2,TRBJ1-6,many,-,CASSLVKALGSPLHF,TGTGCCAGCAGCTTAGTAAAGGCTTTGGGTTCACCCCTCCACTTT
TRBV7-8,TRBJ2-7,-,-,CASSLQLAYEQYF,TGTGCCAGCAGCTTACAACTAGCCTACGAGCAGTACTTC
TRBV30,TRBJ1-1,-,TRBD1,CAWRRTGENTEAFF,TGTGCCTGGAGGAGGACAGGGGAGAACACTGAAGCTTTCTTT
TRBV4-3,TRBJ2-5,few,TRBD1,CASSQVIQGAEETQYF,TGCGCCAGCAGCCAAGTTATACAGGGGGCAGAGGAGACCCAGTACTTC